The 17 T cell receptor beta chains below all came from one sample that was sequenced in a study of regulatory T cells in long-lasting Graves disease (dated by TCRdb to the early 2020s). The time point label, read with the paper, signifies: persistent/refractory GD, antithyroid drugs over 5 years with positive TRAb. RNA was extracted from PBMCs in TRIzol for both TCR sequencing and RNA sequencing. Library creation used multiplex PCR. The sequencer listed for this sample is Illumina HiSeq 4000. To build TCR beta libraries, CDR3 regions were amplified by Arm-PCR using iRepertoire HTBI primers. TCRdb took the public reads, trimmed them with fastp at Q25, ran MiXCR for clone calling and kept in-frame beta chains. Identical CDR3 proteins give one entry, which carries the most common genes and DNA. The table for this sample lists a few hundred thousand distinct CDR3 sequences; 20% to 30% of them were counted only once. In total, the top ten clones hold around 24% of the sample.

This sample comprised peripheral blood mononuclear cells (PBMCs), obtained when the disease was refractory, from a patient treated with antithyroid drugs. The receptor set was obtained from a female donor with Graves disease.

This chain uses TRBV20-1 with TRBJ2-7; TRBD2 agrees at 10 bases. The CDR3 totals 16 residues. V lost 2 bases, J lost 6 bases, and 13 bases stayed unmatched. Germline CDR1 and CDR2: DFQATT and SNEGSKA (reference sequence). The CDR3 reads CSARSPEGLAGAEQYF. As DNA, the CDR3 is TGCAGTGCTAGATCCCCGGAAGGGCTAGCGGGAGCCGAGCAGTACTTC.

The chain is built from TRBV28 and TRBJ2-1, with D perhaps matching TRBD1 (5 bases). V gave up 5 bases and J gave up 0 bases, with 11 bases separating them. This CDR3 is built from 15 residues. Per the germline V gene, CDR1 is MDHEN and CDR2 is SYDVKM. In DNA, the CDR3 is TGTGCCAGCAGTCCCAGGGAAAGCTCCTACAATGAGCAGTTCTTC. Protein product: CASSPRESSYNEQFF.

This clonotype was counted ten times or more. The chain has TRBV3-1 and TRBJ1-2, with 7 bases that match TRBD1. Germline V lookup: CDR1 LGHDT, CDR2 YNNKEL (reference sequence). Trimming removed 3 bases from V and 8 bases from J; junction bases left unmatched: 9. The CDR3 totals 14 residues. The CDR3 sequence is CASSQNVGGEGYTF. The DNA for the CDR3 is TGTGCCAGCAGCCAGAACGTAGGGGGCGAGGGCTACACCTTC.

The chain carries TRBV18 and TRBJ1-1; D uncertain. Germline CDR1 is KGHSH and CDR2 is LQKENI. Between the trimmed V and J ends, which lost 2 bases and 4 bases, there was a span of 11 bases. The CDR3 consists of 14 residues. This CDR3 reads CASSPKEGGTEAFF. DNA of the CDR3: TGTGCCAGCTCACCAAAGGAGGGTGGCACTGAAGCTTTCTTT.

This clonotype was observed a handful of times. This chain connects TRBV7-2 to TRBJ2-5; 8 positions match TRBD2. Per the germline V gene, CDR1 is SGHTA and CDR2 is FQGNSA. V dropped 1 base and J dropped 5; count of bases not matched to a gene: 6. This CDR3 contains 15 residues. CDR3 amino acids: CASSLDAGGGETQYF. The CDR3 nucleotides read TGTGCCAGCAGCTTAGATGCGGGAGGCGGGGAGACCCAGTACTTC.

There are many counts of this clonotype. The CDR3 coding sequence is TGTGCCAGCAGTCAAGGACAGGCGGGTCAGCCCCAGCATTTT. Translating gives CASSQGQAGQPQHF. The rearrangement links TRBV2 to TRBJ1-5, with 7 nucleotides matching TRBD1. CDR3 length: 14 residues. The V gene end was trimmed by 5 bases and the J gene end by 6 bases; junction bases not matched to a gene: 7. Germline CDR1 reads SNHLY; CDR2 reads FYNNEI. Full variable domain (missing parts from reference TRBV2 and TRBJ1-5): EPEVTQTPSHQVTQMGQEVILRCVPISNHLYFYWYRQILGQKVEFLVSFYNNEISEKSEIFDDQFSVERPDGSNFTLKIRSTKLEDSAMYFCASSQGQAGQPQHFGDGTRLSIL.

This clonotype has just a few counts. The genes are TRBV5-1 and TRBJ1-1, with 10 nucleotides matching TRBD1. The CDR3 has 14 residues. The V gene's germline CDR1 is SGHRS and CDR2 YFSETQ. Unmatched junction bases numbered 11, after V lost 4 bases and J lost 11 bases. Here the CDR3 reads CASSPTGGQGRAFF. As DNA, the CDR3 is TGCGCCAGCAGCCCGACGGGGGGACAGGGGAGGGCTTTCTTT.

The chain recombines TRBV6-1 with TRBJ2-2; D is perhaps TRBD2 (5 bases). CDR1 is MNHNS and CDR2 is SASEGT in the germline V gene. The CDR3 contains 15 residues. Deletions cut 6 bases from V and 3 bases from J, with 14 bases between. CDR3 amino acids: CASSSQDGDTGELFF. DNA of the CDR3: TGTGCCAGCAGCTCCCAGGACGGGGACACCGGGGAGCTGTTTTTT.

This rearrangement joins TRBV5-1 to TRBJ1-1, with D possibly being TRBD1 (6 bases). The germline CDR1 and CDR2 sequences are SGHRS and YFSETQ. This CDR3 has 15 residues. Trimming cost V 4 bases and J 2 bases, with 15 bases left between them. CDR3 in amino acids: CASSGGTTLNTEAFF. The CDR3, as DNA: TGCGCCAGCAGCGGTGGGACAACCCTAAACACTGAAGCTTTCTTT.

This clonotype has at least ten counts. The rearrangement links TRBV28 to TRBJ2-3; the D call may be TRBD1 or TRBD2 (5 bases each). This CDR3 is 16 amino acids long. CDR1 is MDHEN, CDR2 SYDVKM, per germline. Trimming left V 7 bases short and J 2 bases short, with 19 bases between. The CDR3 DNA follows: TGTGCCAGCATCCCGGGGAAAGGGACCTTCACAGATACGCAGTATTTT. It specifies CASIPGKGTFTDTQYF.

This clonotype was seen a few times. CDR3 in amino acids: CASSERGLAGVNTGELFF. For the CDR3, the DNA is TGTGCCAGCAGTGAACGGGGGCTAGCGGGAGTCAACACCGGGGAGCTGTTTTTT. This chain links TRBV2 with TRBJ2-2; TRBD2 agrees at 10 bases. The CDR3 has 18 residues. J gave up 2 bases and V 2 bases, and 8 bases lay outside the gene matches. Germline V gene sequence: CDR1 SNHLY, CDR2 FYNNEI.

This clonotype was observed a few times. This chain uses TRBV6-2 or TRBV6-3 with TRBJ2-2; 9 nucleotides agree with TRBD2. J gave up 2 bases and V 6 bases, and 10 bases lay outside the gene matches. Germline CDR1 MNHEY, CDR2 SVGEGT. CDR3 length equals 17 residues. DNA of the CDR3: TGTGCCAGCAGAAATTATATTAGCGGGAGCAACACCGGGGAGCTGTTTTTT. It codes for CASRNYISGSNTGELFF.

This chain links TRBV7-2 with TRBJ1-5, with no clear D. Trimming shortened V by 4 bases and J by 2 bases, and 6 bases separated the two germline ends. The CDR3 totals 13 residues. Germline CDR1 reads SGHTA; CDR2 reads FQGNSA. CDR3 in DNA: TGTGCCAGCAGCTATAGAGGCAATCAGCCCCAGCATTTT. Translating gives CASSYRGNQPQHF. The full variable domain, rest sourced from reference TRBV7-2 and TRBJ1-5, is GAGVSQSPSNKVTEKGKDVELRCDPISGHTALYWYRQSLGQGLEFLIYFQGNSAPDKSGLPSDRFSAERTGGSVSTLTIQRTQQEDSAVYLCASSYRGNQPQHFGDGTRLSIL.

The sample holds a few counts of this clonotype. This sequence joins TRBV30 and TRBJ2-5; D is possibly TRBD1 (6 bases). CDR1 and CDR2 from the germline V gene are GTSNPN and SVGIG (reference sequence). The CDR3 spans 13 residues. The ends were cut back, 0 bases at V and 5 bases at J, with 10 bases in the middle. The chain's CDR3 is CAWSVGGVETQYF. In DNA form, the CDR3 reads TGTGCCTGGAGTGTAGGGGGAGTGGAGACCCAGTACTTC. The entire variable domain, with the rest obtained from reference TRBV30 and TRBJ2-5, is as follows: SQTIHQWPATLVQPVGSPLSLECTVEGTSNPNLYWYRQAAGRGLQLLFYSVGIGQISSEVPQNLSASRPQDRQFILSSKKLLLSDSGFYLCAWSVGGVETQYFGPGTRLLVL.

The CDR3 region is CASSIRGYGYTF. The CDR3 region has the DNA TGTGCCAGCAGTATTCGGGGATATGGCTACACCTTC. This chain joins TRBV2 and TRBJ1-2; D is undetermined. V was clipped by 5 bases and J by 5 bases, with 9 bases between them. CDR1 SNHLY and CDR2 FYNNEI come from the germline V gene. The CDR3 is 12 residues long.

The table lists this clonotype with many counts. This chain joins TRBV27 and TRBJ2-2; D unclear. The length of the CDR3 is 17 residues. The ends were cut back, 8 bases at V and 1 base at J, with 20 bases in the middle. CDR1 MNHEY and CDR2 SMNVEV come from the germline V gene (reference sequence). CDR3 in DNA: TGTGCCAGCGGAACACGCAGGCTAGTCAGGAACACCGGGGAGCTGTTTTTT. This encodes CASGTRRLVRNTGELFF.

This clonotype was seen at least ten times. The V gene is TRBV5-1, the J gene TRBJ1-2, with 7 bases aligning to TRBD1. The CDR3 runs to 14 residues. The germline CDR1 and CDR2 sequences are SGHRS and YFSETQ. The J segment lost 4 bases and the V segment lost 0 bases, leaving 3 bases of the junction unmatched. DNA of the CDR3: TGCGCCAGCAGCTTGGAGGGGGCCTCCTATGGCTACACCTTC. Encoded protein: CASSLEGASYGYTF.